Each of the 14 T cell receptor beta chains below was sequenced from the same sample in a study of T cells expressing NK-cell markers. TCRdb reanalyzed the 5' RACE reads and collapses them to one entry per CDR3 protein, without DNA. This sample contains about 460,000 distinct CDR3 sequences. The source material was blood T cells: a sorted CD56 or NKG2C T cell subset, CD4+ or CD8+ T cells, or bulk PBMC T cells (not recorded which). The receptors were gathered from a woman aged 45-60 years in good health.

The J gene is TRBJ2-1, the V gene TRBV4-1; absent DNA, TCRdb's TRBD2 call cannot be checked. This CDR3 has 15 amino acids. CDR1 and CDR2 from the germline V gene are MGHRA and YSYEKL. CDR3 sequence reads: CASSQEVLASGEQFF.

This chain joins TRBV24-1 and TRBJ2-5. CDR1 is KGHDR and CDR2 is SFDVKD in the germline V gene. CDR3 size: 14 residues. The CDR3 sequence: CATSGPNHQETQYF.

The rearrangement joins TRBV12-3 or TRBV12-4 to TRBJ2-5; there is no DNA to check the TCRdb D call of TRBD2. This CDR3 is built from 15 residues. The CDR3 loop is CASSAISGSVETQYF.

V and J are TRBV4-1 and TRBJ2-2; TCRdb names TRBD2, which stays unverified in the absence of DNA. This CDR3 region has 16 residues. The germline gives CDR1 MGHRA, CDR2 YSYEKL. The chain's CDR3 is CASSQVSEGNTGELFF.

The chain employs TRBV19 and TRBJ1-5; without DNA, the TCRdb call of TRBD1 cannot be checked. CDR3 length: 15 amino acids. CDR1 and CDR2 (germline): LNHDA, SQIVND (reference sequence). CDR3 sequence: CAGGTGAYSNQPQHF.

The V and J genes are TRBV10-3 and TRBJ2-5. CDR1 is ENHRY and CDR2 is SYGVKD in the germline V gene. This CDR3 is 15 amino acids long. CDR3 loop: CAISESGRSQETQYF.

The V and J genes are TRBV11-1 and TRBJ2-6. This CDR3 has 15 residues. The germline V gene encodes CDR1 SGHAT and CDR2 FQDESV (reference sequence). The CDR3 region is CASSPRHSGANVLTF.

The V call is TRBV5-5, the J call TRBJ2-4; the D gene TCRdb calls, TRBD1, cannot be checked with no DNA. The V gene's germline CDR1 is SGHKS and CDR2 YYEKEE (reference sequence). This CDR3 spans 13 amino acids. The CDR3: CASSGTGWNIQYF.

The chain couples TRBV5-1 to TRBJ2-2; the TCRdb call, TRBD2, lacks DNA for checking. The CDR3 is 12 residues long. The germline V gene encodes CDR1 SGHRS and CDR2 YFSETQ. The CDR3 protein is CATGLASGELFF.

The CDR3 loop reads CSVEAGQLGRFGGVYTQYF. The chain has TRBV29-1 and TRBJ2-3; TCRdb returns TRBD1, unconfirmable since there is no DNA. Germline V lookup: CDR1 SQVTM, CDR2 ANQGSEA. The CDR3 consists of 19 residues.

The CDR3 is CASSSRLADTQYF. The rearrangement links TRBV5-5 to TRBJ2-3; the D call of TRBD2 rests on TCRdb alone, since no DNA is present to check it. Germline V gives CDR1 SGHKS, CDR2 YYEKEE (reference sequence). CDR3 length: 13 amino acids.

V and J are TRBV7-2 and TRBJ2-1; TCRdb lists TRBD1, though no DNA is available to test this call. The V gene's germline CDR1 is SGHTA and CDR2 FQGNSA. The CDR3 covers 12 residues. The CDR3 sequence: CASSLGGDKQFF.

This rearrangement joins TRBV3-1 to TRBJ1-1; TCRdb's D call of TRBD1 is untestable without DNA. The CDR3 spans 15 residues. Germline CDR1 LGHDT, CDR2 YNNKEL (reference sequence). This chain's CDR3 is CASSPRQGLGTEAFF.

V gene TRBV20-1 combines with J gene TRBJ1-5. Germline V gene lookup returns CDR1 DFQATT and CDR2 SNEGSKA (reference sequence). The CDR3 loop spans 15 amino acids. The CDR3 protein is CSARDIGRGNQPQHF.